The entry that follows covers one TCR beta chain sequence. Its antigen is as yet unknown. Germline CDR1 reads SGHRS; CDR2 reads YFSETQ. V dropped 4 bases and J dropped 0; count of bases not matched to a gene: 5. CDR3 size: 16 residues. The sample belongs to a study of a mutant IDH1 vaccine in newly diagnosed glioma. Study-level background: In some groups vaccination began 4-6 weeks post-radiotherapy; others received it with temozolomide. There were roughly 62% males and around 40% females among treated patients, whose mean age was approximately 38 years.

Documented time point: week 47, end of study. Alongside topical imiquimod, each dose of vaccine comprised 300 ug of mutant IDH1 20-mer peptide. The table came from immunoSEQ multiplex PCR; TCRdb's copy has only in-frame clones and leaves some out. This sample has around 94,000 clones, with roughly 91% found just once. The genes are TRBV5-1 and TRBJ2-3; the match to TRBD2 covers 10 bases. The sequencing here drew on PBMCs, taken from a glioma patient whose treatment included an IDH1 peptide vaccine. The clonotype was recovered from a woman aged 45-65 years with glioma. CDR3 amino acids: CASSTTGLASTDTQYF. DNA for the CDR3: TGCGCCAGCAGCACGACGGGACTAGCGAGCACAGATACGCAGTATTTT. Based on the CDR3 plus reference TRBV5-1 and TRBJ2-3, the full variable domain is KAGVTQTPRYLIKTRGQQVTLSCSPISGHRSVSWYQQTPGQGLQFLFEYFSETQRNKGNFPGRFSGRQFSNSRSEMNVSTLELGDSALYLCASSTTGLASTDTQYFGPGTRLTVL.